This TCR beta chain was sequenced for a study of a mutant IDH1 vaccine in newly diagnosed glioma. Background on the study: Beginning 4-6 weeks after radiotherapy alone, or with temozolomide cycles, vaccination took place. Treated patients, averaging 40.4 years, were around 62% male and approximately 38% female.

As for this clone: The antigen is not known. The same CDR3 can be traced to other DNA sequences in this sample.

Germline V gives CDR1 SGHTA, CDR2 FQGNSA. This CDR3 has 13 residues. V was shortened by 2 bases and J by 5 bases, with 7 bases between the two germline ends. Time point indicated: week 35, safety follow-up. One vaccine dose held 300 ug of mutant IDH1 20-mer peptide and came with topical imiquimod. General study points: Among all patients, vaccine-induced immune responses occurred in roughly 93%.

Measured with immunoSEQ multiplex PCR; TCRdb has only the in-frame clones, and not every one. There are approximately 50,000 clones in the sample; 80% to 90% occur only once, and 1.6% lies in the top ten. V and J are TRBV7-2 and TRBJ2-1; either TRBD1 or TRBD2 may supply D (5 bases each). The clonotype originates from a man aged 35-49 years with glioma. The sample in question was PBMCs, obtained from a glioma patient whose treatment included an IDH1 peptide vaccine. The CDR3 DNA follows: TGTGCCAGCAGCTTACCGGGGCACAATGAGCAGTTCTTC. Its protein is CASSLPGHNEQFF.